The 9 T cell receptor beta chains below were found in one sample sequenced in a study of blood T cell repertoires in COVID-19. Profiling relied on immunoSEQ multiplex PCR, and the TCRdb table lists in-frame clones only, not all of them. The data contain 200,000 to 250,000 clones, about 80% of them singletons. Sequenced: PBMCs or T cells enriched from blood (not recorded which). Every receptor here comes from a man in his sixties who had recovered from COVID-19.

The rearrangement joins TRBV6-2 or TRBV6-3 to TRBJ1-5; D gene ambiguous. The CDR3 is 18 residues long. The V end was cut by 0 bases, the J end by 3 bases, with 18 bases between. Per the germline V gene, CDR1 is MNHEY and CDR2 is SVGEGT. The CDR3 loop is CASSYSNVAVVNNQPQHF. CDR3 nucleotide sequence: TGTGCCAGCAGTTACTCGAATGTGGCAGTTGTAAACAATCAGCCCCAGCATTTT.

This sequence joins TRBV3-1 (or the pseudogene TRBV3-2) and TRBJ2-7; TRBD2 might be the D (6 bases). Trimming left V 3 bases short and J 4 bases short, with 10 bases between. The CDR3 is 13 amino acids. Germline CDR1 reads LGHDT; CDR2 reads YNNKEL (reference sequence). The CDR3 DNA sequence: TGTGCCAGCAGCCAGACTAGGGGATACGAGCAGTACTTC. It encodes CASSQTRGYEQYF.

V usage is TRBV10-3 and J usage is TRBJ2-1; D is undetermined. Germline V gene data show CDR1 as ENHRY and CDR2 as SYGVKD. The CDR3 sequence is 13 residues long. Trimming took 0 bases from V and 8 from J, leaving 8 bases between them. The CDR3 here is CAISESILHEQFF. In nucleotides, the CDR3 is TGTGCCATCAGTGAGTCGATACTCCATGAGCAGTTCTTC.

The chain joins TRBV7-3 to TRBJ2-1; D perhaps matches TRBD2 (5 bases). Per the germline V gene, CDR1 is SGHTA and CDR2 is FQGTGA. The ends were cut back, 4 bases at V and 1 base at J, with 11 bases in the middle. The CDR3 is 15 residues long. This chain's CDR3 is CASSSTRVSYNEQFF. The CDR3 nucleotides read TGTGCCAGCAGCTCAACTAGAGTTTCCTACAATGAGCAGTTCTTC.

The chain combines TRBV7-6 with TRBJ1-5; 10 bases agree with TRBD1. This CDR3 is built from 18 residues. Trimming took 1 base from V and 0 from J; bases not matched to a gene: 6. CDR1 and CDR2 from the germline V gene are SGHVS and FNYEAQ. Here the CDR3 reads CASSLDGTGATSNQPQHF. As DNA, the CDR3 is TGTGCCAGCAGCTTAGACGGGACAGGGGCGACTAGCAATCAGCCCCAGCATTTT.

The chain combines TRBV13 with TRBJ1-2; possibly TRBD1 for D (6 bases). The CDR3 consists of 14 residues. Germline CDR1 and CDR2: PRHDT and FYEKMQ (reference sequence). V was pared by 5 bases and J by 7 bases, with 17 bases between. The CDR3: CASSPRGGAGGYTF. In nucleotides, the CDR3 is TGTGCCAGCAGCCCCCGGGGGGGGGCTGGTGGCTACACCTTC. The whole variable domain, remainder taken from reference TRBV13 and TRBJ1-2, is AAGVIQSPRHLIKEKRETATLKCYPIPRHDTVYWYQQGPGQDPQFLISFYEKMQSDKGSIPDRFSAQQFSDYHSELNMSSLELGDSALYFCASSPRGGAGGYTFGSGTRLTVV.

The chain carries TRBV19 and TRBJ1-4; unclear D gene. Per germline, CDR1 LNHDA and CDR2 SQIVND (reference sequence). V dropped 5 bases and J dropped 4 bases, with 14 bases sitting between them. The CDR3 is made up of 15 amino acids. The CDR3 DNA reads as TGTGCCAGTAGTCGATGGCCCAGTGTTAATGAAAAACTGTTTTTT. Residues: CASSRWPSVNEKLFF.

The chain uses TRBV4-1 and TRBJ2-3, with TRBD1 matching 10 bases. CDR1 and CDR2 (germline): MGHRA, YSYEKL. The junction had 9 bases not matched to a gene; V was cut back by 8 bases and J by 4 bases. The CDR3 has 15 residues. The CDR3 nucleotides read TGCGCCAGCCCCCACCGGGACAGGGGAGCAGATACGCAGTATTTT. As protein: CASPHRDRGADTQYF.

The rearrangement joins TRBV5-1 to TRBJ1-1, with unresolved D. V was cut by 0 bases and J by 1 base, with 7 bases left in between. The CDR3 contains 14 residues. Germline CDR1 SGHRS, CDR2 YFSETQ. The CDR3 loop reads CASSLEAGNTEAFF. For the CDR3, the DNA is TGCGCCAGCAGCTTGGAGGCAGGGAACACTGAAGCTTTCTTT. The variable domain in full, with the rest retrieved from reference TRBV5-1 and TRBJ1-1, is KAGVTQTPRYLIKTRGQQVTLSCSPISGHRSVSWYQQTPGQGLQFLFEYFSETQRNKGNFPGRFSGRQFSNSRSEMNVSTLELGDSALYLCASSLEAGNTEAFFGQGTRLTVV.